A single sample is the source of the 14 T cell receptor beta chains below, sequenced in a study of molecular identifiers for immune sequencing clone quantification (dated by TCRdb to 2017 to 2018). Libraries were built with PCR. Sequenced using a NextSeq 500. The raw public data were reprocessed by TCRdb itself: fastp quality trimming at Q25, MiXCR clonotype calling, in-frame beta chains only. Every distinct CDR3 protein forms one entry, paired with its most common genes and DNA. The sample yields more than 550,000 distinct CDR3 sequences; 25% were counted once. The ten largest clones take up around 0.78% of the sample. The sequencing sample was made of naive CD8+ T cells from blood, with Jurkat cell RNA spiked in. Taken with the paper, the label for cell subset or site translates to: FACS-sorted CD8+CD4-CCR7+CD45RA+ naive T cells. Receptors originate from a human donor in good health. Some libraries in this study had Jurkat cell RNA spiked in.

This clonotype was recorded a few times. This chain uses TRBV11-2 with TRBJ1-4, with unresolved D. Germline assignment: CDR1 SGHAT and CDR2 FQNNGV. V lost 4 bases, J lost 3 bases, and 15 bases lay in between. The CDR3 has 16 residues. The CDR3 region is CASSSFMGFSNEKLFF. In DNA form, the CDR3 reads TGTGCCAGCAGCTCCTTTATGGGTTTTTCTAATGAAAAACTGTTTTTT.

This clonotype was seen only once. A read error is possible here, since a much larger clone lies one base away. The chain employs TRBV4-2 and TRBJ1-4; unclear D gene. Germline V CDR1 and CDR2: LGHNA, YNFKEQ. The ends were cut back, 0 bases at V and 10 bases at J, with 15 bases in the middle. This CDR3 has 15 residues. The CDR3 is CASSQDLVSEVKLFF. The CDR3 bases are TGTGCCAGCAGCCAAGATCTTGTAAGCGAAGTAAAACTGTTTTTT.

The rearrangement joins TRBV11-2 to TRBJ2-7; the match to TRBD1 covers 9 bases. The germline CDR1 and CDR2 sequences are SGHAT and FQNNGV. J was trimmed by 7 bases and V by 5 bases; bases with no gene match: 12. CDR3 length equals 15 residues. The CDR3 coding sequence is TGTGCCAGCAGCCCCGCCAACAGGGGGCAGTGGGAGCAGTACTTC. Its translation is CASSPANRGQWEQYF.

This clonotype was picked up many times. This CDR3 is CASSQTGFYTQYF. Written as DNA, the CDR3 is TGCGCCAGCAGCCAGACCGGATTCTATACGCAGTATTTT. The V call is TRBV4-1, the J call TRBJ2-3; D gene ambiguous. The CDR3 has 13 amino acids. V was pared by 3 bases and J by 7 bases, with 11 bases between. Germline V CDR1 and CDR2: MGHRA, YSYEKL.

This clonotype has just a few counts. The V call is TRBV7-2, the J call TRBJ2-1; 11 bases line up with TRBD2. The CDR3 has 16 amino acids. Germline V lookup: CDR1 SGHTA, CDR2 FQGNSA. V gave up 5 bases and J gave up 6 bases; unmatched junction bases: 9. The CDR3 region has the DNA TGTGCCAGCAGCGTATTACTAGCGGGAGCTGGCAATGAGCAGTTCTTC. This encodes CASSVLLAGAGNEQFF. Filled out from reference TRBV7-2 and TRBJ2-1, the complete variable domain reads GAGVSQSPSNKVTEKGKDVELRCDPISGHTALYWYRQSLGQGLEFLIYFQGNSAPDKSGLPSDRFSAERTGGSVSTLTIQRTQQEDSAVYLCASSVLLAGAGNEQFFGPGTRLTVL.

V gene TRBV18 combines with J gene TRBJ2-7; the D gene is possibly TRBD2 (5 bases). V was clipped by 0 bases and J by 3 bases, with 15 bases between them. Germline V gene lookup returns CDR1 KGHSH and CDR2 LQKENI. CDR3 length equals 16 residues. CDR3 in amino acids: CASSPPLGSVDYEQYF. DNA of the CDR3: TGTGCCAGCTCACCACCTCTAGGTAGCGTAGACTACGAGCAGTACTTC.

This clonotype has a count of ten or more. V and J are TRBV25-1 and TRBJ2-7, with D perhaps matching TRBD1 or TRBD2 (5 bases each). Per germline, CDR1 MGHDK and CDR2 SYGVNS. The CDR3 spans 13 residues. V was trimmed by 8 bases and J by 0 bases, leaving 11 bases between them. CDR3 nucleotides: TGTGCCAGCTTGGGACGAAGCTCCTACGAGCAGTACTTC. Translating it yields CASLGRSSYEQYF.

This clonotype was counted ten times or more. V usage is TRBV28 and J usage is TRBJ2-1; 9 bases are shared with TRBD1. With V trimmed by 4 bases and J by 2 bases, 9 bases remained unmatched. Germline V gives CDR1 MDHEN, CDR2 SYDVKM. The CDR3 totals 17 residues. CDR3: CASSSTHRGLTYNEQFF. The CDR3 coding sequence is TGTGCCAGCAGTTCGACCCACAGGGGGCTAACCTACAATGAGCAGTTCTTC.

This clonotype was picked up a small number of times. The chain uses TRBV2 and TRBJ1-5; D ambiguous. This CDR3 is built from 15 residues. Germline V lookup: CDR1 SNHLY, CDR2 FYNNEI. The V end lost 6 bases, the J end lost 4 bases, and 16 bases lay between the germline ends. The CDR3 sequence: CASRFNADFNQPQHF. The CDR3 bases are TGTGCCAGCAGGTTCAACGCAGACTTTAATCAGCCCCAGCATTTT.

There are a few counts of this clonotype. The genes are TRBV12-5 and TRBJ2-3, with TRBD1 matching 12 bases. Germline V gives CDR1 LGHNT, CDR2 FRNRAP. The CDR3 is made up of 15 amino acids. The V and J ends lost 3 bases and 4 bases, in that order; junction bases with no gene match: 2. As DNA, the CDR3 is TGTGCTAGTGGTTTTGGGACAGGGGGCGCAGATACGCAGTATTTT. Translating it yields CASGFGTGGADTQYF.

This sequence joins TRBV3-1 and TRBJ2-3, with 10 bases aligning to TRBD2. Germline assignment: CDR1 LGHDT and CDR2 YNNKEL (reference sequence). V was pared by 0 bases and J by 0 bases, with 9 bases of the junction left unmatched. The CDR3 has 19 amino acids. The CDR3 DNA is TGTGCCAGCAGCCAAGATACTGTAGGACTAGCGGATAGCACAGATACGCAGTATTTT. This codes for CASSQDTVGLADSTDTQYF.

Notes on this clonotype: An end of the junction does not agree with germline; a read error may underlie this. CDR3 coding DNA: TGCGCCCGCAGCCCAGCCGGGCGGGGGGGCTACGAGCAGTACTTC. As protein: CARSPAGRGGYEQYF. The rearrangement uses TRBV4-3 and TRBJ2-7, with 9 bases lining up with TRBD2. CDR3 length equals 15 residues. CDR1 is LGHNA and CDR2 is YSLEER in the germline V gene.

The chain is built from TRBV10-2 and TRBJ2-1; D possibly uses TRBD1 or TRBD2 (6 bases each). The germline V and J ends were trimmed by 7 bases and 5 bases, with 18 bases remaining between them. Germline loops: CDR1 WSHSY, CDR2 SAAADI. CDR3 length: 15 amino acids. The CDR3 sequence is CASISEGELHNEQFF. The DNA for the CDR3 is TGCGCCAGCATCTCGGAGGGGGAGCTACACAATGAGCAGTTCTTC.

This clonotype was detected only once. This chain connects TRBV4-3 to TRBJ1-1; D ambiguous. Between the trimmed V and J ends, which lost 4 bases and 10 bases, there was a span of 25 bases. Germline V gene lookup returns CDR1 LGHNA and CDR2 YSLEER. The CDR3 totals 16 residues. CDR3 in amino acids: CASSPASAGLGPAAFF. CDR3 coding DNA: TGCGCCAGCAGCCCAGCGAGCGCGGGGTTAGGCCCTGCAGCTTTCTTT.